One and the same sample provided the 14 T cell receptor beta chains below, sequenced in a study of blood T cell repertoires in COVID-19. Sequenced by immunoSEQ multiplex PCR; TCRdb stores in-frame clones only, minus some. This table has around 450,000 clones, 90% appearing once. The sequencing sample was made of PBMCs or T cells enriched from blood (not recorded which). All receptors come from a man aged 18 to 29 who had recovered from COVID-19.

The chain couples TRBV2 to TRBJ1-1; TRBD1 agrees at 8 bases. This CDR3 is 11 amino acids long. The junction had 3 bases not matched to a gene; V was cut back by 5 bases and J by 10 bases. CDR1 is SNHLY, CDR2 FYNNEI, per germline. The CDR3 DNA reads TGTGCCAGCAGTTCAGGGACAGGAGCTTTCTTT. Translation: CASSSGTGAFF.

The chain recombines TRBV27 with TRBJ1-5; 12 bases align to TRBD1. The CDR3 is 20 residues long. Germline CDR1 MNHEY, CDR2 SMNVEV (reference sequence). V lost 5 bases, J lost 1 base, and 15 bases stayed unmatched. CDR3 sequence: CASSKWVGTGGFSSNQPQHF. The CDR3 region has the DNA TGTGCCAGCAGTAAATGGGTCGGGACAGGGGGCTTTTCGAGCAATCAGCCCCAGCATTTT.

V and J are TRBV29-1 and TRBJ1-2, with TRBD1 as a possible D gene (6 bases). V shed 0 bases and J shed 1 base, with 12 bases lying between them. CDR3 length: 15 residues. Germline V CDR1 and CDR2: SQVTM, ANQGSEA. The CDR3 reads CSVEEDSGSNYGYTF. CDR3 coding DNA: TGCAGCGTTGAAGAGGACAGCGGTAGTAACTATGGCTACACCTTC.

V gene TRBV3-1 (or the pseudogene TRBV3-2) combines with J gene TRBJ2-3; 8 bases fit TRBD2. Unmatched junction bases numbered 14, after V lost 4 bases and J lost 8 bases. The CDR3 runs 16 residues. Germline CDR1 LGHDT, CDR2 YNNKEL (reference sequence). The CDR3 DNA reads as TGTGCCAGCAGCCTGACCTCGGGGGGGGGCCCCGGTACGCAGTATTTT. The encoded protein is CASSLTSGGGPGTQYF.

The chain links TRBV12-3 or TRBV12-4 to TRBJ1-2, with D possibly matching TRBD1 (5 bases). V shed 5 bases and J shed 2 bases, with 9 bases lying between them. This CDR3 contains 13 residues. Here the CDR3 DNA reads TGTGCCAGCAGTACGGGGGTGAACTATGGCTACACCTTC. It codes for CASSTGVNYGYTF.

This clone appeared once. The chain has TRBV19 and TRBJ1-4, with TRBD1 matching over 8 bases. The germline gives CDR1 LNHDA, CDR2 SQIVND (reference sequence). V shed 4 bases, J shed 10 bases, and the junction held 5 bases outside the gene matches. The CDR3 totals 13 residues. CDR3 protein: CASSRQGTGKLFF. The CDR3 DNA sequence: TGTGCCAGTAGTAGACAGGGGACCGGAAAACTGTTTTTT.

The chain joins TRBV28 to TRBJ1-1; D unclear. The germline CDR1 and CDR2 sequences are MDHEN and SYDVKM. This CDR3 contains 14 residues. With 7 bases removed from V and 0 bases from J, the gap between germline ends came to 12 bases. CDR3 loop: CASTQDTMNTEAFF. Written as DNA, the CDR3 is TGTGCCAGCACCCAAGACACGATGAACACTGAAGCTTTCTTT.

The V call is TRBV9, the J call TRBJ2-7; D is possibly TRBD2 (5 bases). Germline assignment: CDR1 SGDLS and CDR2 YYNGEE. This CDR3 region has 15 residues. The V end was cut by 0 bases, the J end by 5 bases, with 15 bases between. The chain's CDR3 is CASSVGAGGRNEQYF. The CDR3 DNA reads as TGTGCCAGCAGCGTAGGGGCAGGCGGGCGTAACGAGCAGTACTTC. Complete variable domain (other parts from reference TRBV9 and TRBJ2-7): DSGVTQTPKHLITATGQRVTLRCSPRSGDLSVYWYQQSLDQGLQFLIQYYNGEERAKGNILERFSAQQFPDLHSELNLSSLELGDSALYFCASSVGAGGRNEQYFGPGTRLTVT.

This clone showed up just once. The chain couples TRBV9 to TRBJ2-1; weak D call: TRBD2 (7 bases). Germline CDR1 is SGDLS and CDR2 is YYNGEE. The CDR3 totals 14 residues. Trimming took off 4 bases at V and 6 bases at J, with 14 bases between the two ends. In DNA form, the CDR3 reads TGTGCCAGCAGCCGCGGGGGCGGGGGCAATGAGCAGTTCTTC. Translation: CASSRGGGGNEQFF. The variable domain in full, with the rest retrieved from reference TRBV9 and TRBJ2-1, is DSGVTQTPKHLITATGQRVTLRCSPRSGDLSVYWYQQSLDQGLQFLIQYYNGEERAKGNILERFSAQQFPDLHSELNLSSLELGDSALYFCASSRGGGGNEQFFGPGTRLTVL.

The chain uses TRBV28 and TRBJ2-7, with D maybe TRBD1 (5 bases). The V and J ends lost 0 bases and 3 bases respectively, with 9 bases between them. The CDR3 spans 14 residues. CDR1 and CDR2 (germline): MDHEN, SYDVKM. The CDR3 coding sequence is TGTGCCAGCAGTTTATGGCGCCAGGGCTACGAGCAGTACTTC. The encoded protein is CASSLWRQGYEQYF.

In the case of this clone: Other DNA sequences in this specimen translate into the identical CDR3. The genes are TRBV28 and TRBJ1-1; 8 bases align to TRBD1. CDR3 size: 13 residues. V gave up 5 bases and J gave up 6 bases; unmatched junction bases: 5. The V gene's germline CDR1 is MDHEN and CDR2 SYDVKM. CDR3 coding DNA: TGTGCCAGCAGTGGACAGGGTAGGGCTGAAGCTTTCTTT. The encoded protein is CASSGQGRAEAFF.

The chain is built from TRBV18 and TRBJ2-1; 10 positions match TRBD2. This CDR3 region has 16 residues. Germline-derived CDR1 and CDR2 are KGHSH and LQKENI. V dropped 1 base and J dropped 7; count of bases not matched to a gene: 7. CDR3 sequence (DNA): TGTGCCAGCTCACCACAGCGGGAGGGCCGAGGGAATGAGCAGTTCTTC. It encodes CASSPQREGRGNEQFF.

This clone occurred once. CDR3 nucleotide sequence: TGTGCCAGCAGTGAAGGGGGGGGGACGACTAATGAAAAACTGTTTTTT. Its translation: CASSEGGGTTNEKLFF. The chain uses TRBV6-1 and TRBJ1-4; D possibly corresponds to TRBD1 (5 bases). The germline CDR1 and CDR2 sequences are MNHNS and SASEGT. With 1 base removed from V and 2 bases from J, the gap between germline ends came to 11 bases. CDR3 length: 16 residues.

The chain links TRBV5-1 to TRBJ2-1; the D is unclear. V shed 4 bases and J shed 0 bases, with 8 bases lying between them. This CDR3 comprises 14 residues. Germline V gene sequence: CDR1 SGHRS, CDR2 YFSETQ. CDR3 coding DNA: TGCGCCAGCAGCCATAGCTCCTCCTACAATGAGCAGTTCTTC. Residues: CASSHSSSYNEQFF.